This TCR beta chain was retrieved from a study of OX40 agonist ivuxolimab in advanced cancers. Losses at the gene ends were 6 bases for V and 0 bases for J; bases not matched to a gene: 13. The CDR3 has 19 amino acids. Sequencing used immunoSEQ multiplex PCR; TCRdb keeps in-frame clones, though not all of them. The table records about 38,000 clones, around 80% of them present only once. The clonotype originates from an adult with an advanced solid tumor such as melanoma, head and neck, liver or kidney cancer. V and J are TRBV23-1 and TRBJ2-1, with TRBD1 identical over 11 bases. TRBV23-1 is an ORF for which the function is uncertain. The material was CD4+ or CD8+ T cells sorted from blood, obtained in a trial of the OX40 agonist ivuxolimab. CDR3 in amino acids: CASSSPDRGLDRSYNEQFF. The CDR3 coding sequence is TGCGCCAGCAGCTCCCCGGACAGGGGGCTAGACCGCTCCTACAATGAGCAGTTCTTC.